This TCR beta chain was captured in a study of CD8 T cells in Susac syndrome. Study-wide results and caveats: The study conceded that its TCR sequencing and HLA analysis involved relatively few individuals.

The authors sequenced TCR beta from blood CD8+ and CD4+ T cells. The CDR3 length is 14 residues. The germline CDR1 and CDR2 sequences are ENHRY and SYGVKD. Trimming took off 6 bases at V and 7 bases at J, with 17 bases between the two ends. Comments on this clonotype: Its antigen is currently unknown.

RNA amounts of roughly 0.5 to 1 ug underwent reverse transcription with random hexamers. MiXCR, run by TCRdb on the immunoSEQ multiplex PCR reads, gives a single entry per CDR3 protein. Among some 450,000 distinct CDR3 sequences listed, approximately 85% were seen once. The sequenced material came from CD8+ T cells from PBMCs. The chain employs TRBV10-3 and TRBJ2-3, with D possibly matching TRBD2 (6 bases). This clonotype originated in a human donor with multiple sclerosis. CDR3: CAIRAWGDDYTQYF. In nucleotides, the CDR3 is TGTGCCATCAGGGCCTGGGGGGACGATTATACGCAGTATTTT.